This is a list of T cell receptor beta chains from one sample in a study of T cell changes during pregnancy in multiple sclerosis. The table came from immunoSEQ multiplex PCR; TCRdb's copy has only in-frame clones and leaves some out. The sample holds tens of thousands of clones, approximately 92% seen once. Sequences were derived from CD8+ T cells from peripheral blood mononuclear cells, sampled after pregnancy. The receptors derive from a female donor with multiple sclerosis, enrolled in a pregnancy study. CDR3s include the opening cysteine and the closing phenylalanine or tryptophan. A D gene is named only where the DNA matches it firmly. A clone size is listed for some rows: how often the clone was seen (once, few, many), or a class if it is expanded.

d_call | j_call | v_call | clone_size | cdr3_aa | cdr3_nt
NA | TRBJ1-5 | TRBV27 | once | CASSKRGNQPQHF | TGTGCCAGCAGCAAACGGGGCAATCAGCCCCAGCATTTT
NA | TRBJ2-3 | TRBV4-1 | NA | CASSHRSSAGSTDTQYF | TGCGCCAGCAGCCATCGATCCTCGGCAGGGAGCACAGATACGCAGTATTTT
NA | TRBJ1-6 | TRBV2 | NA | CASRAGKGPLHF | TGTGCCAGCAGGGCAGGGAAAGGACCCCTCCACTTT
TRBD1 | TRBJ2-1 | TRBV6-1 | NA | CASIIGQGEGNEQFF | TGTGCCAGCATCATCGGACAGGGAGAGGGGAATGAGCAGTTCTTC
NA | TRBJ1-1 | TRBV13 | NA | CASSLPVVTGTEAFF | TGTGCCAGCAGCTTACCCGTTGTTACGGGCACTGAAGCTTTCTTT
TRBD2 | TRBJ2-7 | TRBV7-8 | NA | CASSLAAGGQPYEQYF | TGTGCCAGCAGCTTAGCCGCGGGGGGGCAACCCTACGAGCAGTACTTC
TRBD2 | TRBJ2-1 | TRBV27 | NA | CASSWTSKHNEQFF | TGTGCCAGCAGTTGGACTAGTAAGCACAATGAGCAGTTCTTC
NA | TRBJ2-5 | TRBV7-7 | once | CASSYLGRGQETQYF | TGTGCCAGCAGCTATCTCGGACGGGGCCAAGAGACCCAGTACTTC
NA | TRBJ1-1 | TRBV6-5 | NA | CASSYSTYTEAFF | TGTGCCAGCAGTTACTCGACTTACACTGAAGCTTTCTTT
TRBD2 | TRBJ2-7 | TRBV2 | NA | CASSEVMGHGSGGGFYEQYF | TGTGCCAGCAGTGAGGTTATGGGACACGGATCGGGGGGGGGATTCTACGAGCAGTACTTC
NA | TRBJ1-2 | TRBV10-3 | once | CAISDSRGYTF | TGTGCCATCAGTGACAGCAGGGGCTACACCTTC
NA | TRBJ2-1 | TRBV27 | NA | CASSLRDNYNEQFF | TGTGCCAGCAGCCTCCGGGACAATTACAATGAGCAGTTCTTC
TRBD2 | TRBJ2-7 | TRBV19 | NA | CASSPGGGTDEQYF | TGTGCCAGTAGTCCGGGCGGGGGGACGGACGAGCAGTACTTC
NA | TRBJ1-2 | TRBV25-1 | NA | CASSGDNPNLGYTF | TGTGCCAGCAGCGGGGACAATCCAAATCTTGGCTACACCTTC
TRBD2 | TRBJ2-1 | TRBV27 | NA | CASSASGHNEQFF | TGTGCCAGCAGTGCTAGCGGACACAATGAGCAGTTCTTC
NA | TRBJ2-7 | TRBV4-1 | once | CASSRADSSSYEQYF | TGCGCCAGCAGCCGGGCGGACAGTTCCTCCTACGAGCAGTACTTC
NA | TRBJ2-6 | TRBV4-2 | NA | CASSARDSGSGANVLTF | TGTGCCAGCAGCGCCCGGGACTCAGGTTCTGGGGCCAACGTCCTGACTTTC
NA | TRBJ1-1 | TRBV2 | NA | CATLSPGLNTEAFF | TGTGCCACCCTGTCCCCAGGGTTGAACACTGAAGCTTTCTTT
NA | TRBJ1-3 | TRBV5-6 | NA | CASSLGNSGNTIYF | TGTGCCAGCAGCTTGGGTAACTCTGGAAACACCATATATTTT
NA | TRBJ2-5 | TRBV27 | NA | CASSATSGVTTWETQYF | TGTGCCAGCAGTGCTACCTCCGGGGTCACCACTTGGGAGACCCAGTACTTC
NA | TRBJ2-7 | TRBV11-2 | few | CASSLSLVASYEQYF | TGTGCCAGCAGCTTATCACTGGTTGCATCCTACGAGCAGTACTTC
NA | TRBJ2-1 | TRBV10-3 | NA | CAISGGTLDNEQFF | TGTGCCATCAGTGGCGGGACCCTTGACAATGAGCAGTTCTTC
NA | TRBJ2-5 | TRBV28 | NA | CASSSLQGWETQYF | TGTGCCAGCAGTTCATTACAGGGCTGGGAGACCCAGTACTTC
NA | TRBJ1-5 | TRBV28 | NA | CASSLNRERGQPQHF | TGTGCCAGCAGTTTAAACAGGGAAAGGGGTCAGCCCCAGCATTTT
TRBD1 | TRBJ1-5 | TRBV27 | NA | CASSLQGASQPQHF | TGTGCCAGCAGTTTACAGGGGGCCAGTCAGCCCCAGCATTTT
TRBD2 | TRBJ2-7 | TRBV7-9 | NA | CASSLGLAGYEQYF | TGTGCCAGCAGCTTGGGACTAGCGGGTTACGAGCAGTACTTC
NA | TRBJ2-7 | TRBV2 | few | CASSERGIGYEQYF | TGTGCCAGCAGTGAAAGGGGAATCGGCTACGAGCAGTACTTC
TRBD1 | TRBJ1-5 | TRBV27 | NA | CASSSLTATGQGNQPQHF | TGTGCCAGCAGTTCCCTGACCGCCACGGGACAGGGGAATCAGCCCCAGCATTTT
NA | TRBJ1-1 | TRBV2 | NA | CASRPGRFTEAFF | TGTGCCAGCAGACCGGGGAGGTTCACTGAAGCTTTCTTT
NA | TRBJ2-7 | TRBV19 | NA | CASSFNRAREQYF | TGTGCCAGTAGCTTCAACAGGGCTCGCGAGCAGTACTTC
NA | TRBJ2-7 | TRBV28 | few | CASSWNYPYEQYF | TGTGCCAGCAGTTGGAACTATCCTTACGAGCAGTACTTC
NA | TRBJ1-5 | TRBV19 | NA | CASSLRGGNQPQHF | TGTGCCAGTAGTCTCCGGGGGGGCAATCAGCCCCAGCATTTT
NA | TRBJ2-7 | TRBV30 | NA | CAWSDVAGSYEQYF | TGTGCCTGGAGTGATGTTGCGGGATCTTACGAGCAGTACTTC